The 27 T cell receptor beta chains given below trace back to one sample, sequenced in a study of identical twins. One entry per CDR3 protein results from TCRdb running MiXCR on the 5' RACE reads. The sample holds about 1.7 million distinct CDR3 sequences, less than 40% seen once. Input material: cord blood. The receptors were gathered from a newborn girl in good health.

In nucleotides, the CDR3 is TGTGCCAGCTCACCGGGACAGGATAACAATGAGCAGTACTTC. Amino acids: CASSPGQDNNEQYF. The chain employs TRBV18 and TRBJ2-1; 8 nucleotides line up with TRBD1. The assigned J gene may be wrong: the sequence end matches TRBJ2-7 better. This CDR3 spans 14 amino acids. From germline, CDR1 is KGHSH and CDR2 LQKENI.

This clonotype has a count of ten or more. The chain links TRBV29-1 to TRBJ1-2, with D unresolved. V was shortened by 5 bases and J by 4 bases, with 14 bases between the two germline ends. This CDR3 contains 13 residues. Germline V CDR1 and CDR2: SQVTM, ANQGSEA. The CDR3 reads CSVSAVTFYGYTF. The CDR3 DNA is TGCAGCGTTAGCGCGGTGACTTTCTATGGCTACACCTTC.

V usage is TRBV14 and J usage is TRBJ1-4; TRBD1 agrees at 7 bases. Germline values: CDR1 SGHDN, CDR2 FVKESK. V was pared by 4 bases and J by 5 bases, with 16 bases of the junction left unmatched. This CDR3 contains 18 residues. The DNA of the CDR3 is TGTGCCAGCAGCCGATATCCTCTGACAGGGCTTCGAAATGAAAAACTGTTTTTT. Amino acid sequence: CASSRYPLTGLRNEKLFF.

The sample holds a few counts of this clonotype. V and J are TRBV4-2 and TRBJ2-5; D is perhaps TRBD2 (6 bases). The V and J ends lost 2 bases and 0 bases respectively, with 28 bases between them. The CDR3 is 21 amino acids. Germline CDR1 is LGHNA and CDR2 is YNFKEQ. CDR3 residues: CASSQTLLLLQTGEYQETQYF. CDR3 sequence (DNA): TGTGCCAGCAGCCAAACGTTGCTTCTTTTACAAACGGGGGAGTACCAAGAGACCCAGTACTTC.

The chain is built from TRBV3-1 and TRBJ1-5; 11 positions match TRBD1. This CDR3 is 18 amino acids long. V was clipped by 4 bases and J by 1 base; unmatched bases: 9. Germline CDR1 LGHDT, CDR2 YNNKEL (reference sequence). The CDR3: CASSPGQGGIWSNQPQHF. CDR3 bases: TGTGCCAGCAGCCCGGGACAGGGGGGTATATGGAGCAATCAGCCCCAGCATTTT. Supplemented by reference TRBV3-1 and TRBJ1-5, the full variable domain reads DTAVSQTPKYLVTQMGNDKSIKCEQNLGHDTMYWYKQDSKKFLKIMFSYNNKELIINETVPNRFSPKSPDKAHLNLHINSLELGDSAVYFCASSPGQGGIWSNQPQHFGDGTRLSIL.

This clonotype showed up just a few times. Here the CDR3 reads CSARDRYNSPLHF. The CDR3 nucleotides are TGCAGTGCTAGAGACCGCTATAATTCACCCCTCCACTTT. The chain employs TRBV20-1 and TRBJ1-6, with D unresolved. The germline V gene encodes CDR1 DFQATT and CDR2 SNEGSKA (reference sequence). Trimming left V 0 bases short and J 3 bases short, with 3 bases between. This CDR3 contains 13 residues.

In this sample, this clonotype turned up many times. This chain uses TRBV20-1 with TRBJ2-3; D is unresolved. The CDR3 is made up of 11 amino acids. CDR1 is DFQATT and CDR2 is SNEGSKA in the germline V gene (reference sequence). V lost 3 bases and J lost 3, with 4 bases in between. This CDR3 is CSASRTDTQYF. The CDR3 DNA reads TGCAGTGCTAGCCGAACAGATACGCAGTATTTT.

There are a few counts of this clonotype. This chain links TRBV20-1 with TRBJ2-5, with 10 bases fitting TRBD2. CDR1 is DFQATT, CDR2 SNEGSKA, per germline (reference sequence). CDR3 length: 14 residues. Germline trimming cut 3 bases from V and 1 base from J; bases unmatched to any gene: 2. The CDR3 protein is CSARGLAIQETQYF. CDR3 DNA sequence: TGCAGTGCTAGGGGACTAGCGATCCAAGAGACCCAGTACTTC.

This chain joins TRBV27 and TRBJ1-4, with 9 nucleotides matching TRBD1. The germline V gene has CDR1 MNHEY and CDR2 SMNVEV (reference sequence). The ends lost 6 bases at V and 6 bases at J; junction bases unmatched: 2. The length of the CDR3 is 13 residues. The CDR3 DNA reads TGTGCCAGCAGACAGGGGGCGCATGAAAAACTGTTTTTT. Amino acids: CASRQGAHEKLFF.

This clonotype appeared a single time. The junction and the germline gene differ at one end; a read error may be behind it. The chain joins TRBV27 to TRBJ2-5; 12 bases match TRBD1. Germline CDR1 reads MNHEY; CDR2 reads SMNVEV (reference sequence). The CDR3 is 15 amino acids. CDR3 region: CASRFLGTGGNEQYF. The CDR3 coding sequence is TGTGCCAGCCGTTTTTTAGGGACAGGGGGCAATGAGCAGTACTTC.

The sample holds a few counts of this clonotype. The chain is built from TRBV20-1 and TRBJ2-7; tentative D call: TRBD2 (5 bases). CDR1 is DFQATT, CDR2 SNEGSKA, per germline (reference sequence). The CDR3 extends over 13 amino acids. V was trimmed by 1 base and J by 2 bases, leaving 9 bases between them. The CDR3 here is CSARGERTYEQYF. The CDR3 nucleotides are TGCAGTGCTAGAGGGGAGCGGACCTACGAGCAGTACTTC.

Only a few counts were recorded for this clonotype. The chain links TRBV24-1 to TRBJ2-1; TRBD2 matches 8 bases. The germline V gene has CDR1 KGHDR and CDR2 SFDVKD. J was trimmed by 8 bases and V by 3 bases; bases with no gene match: 8. The CDR3 runs 15 residues. This CDR3 is CATSDTGTSFYEQFF. The CDR3, as DNA: TGTGCCACCAGTGATACCGGGACTAGTTTCTATGAGCAGTTCTTC.

This clonotype was detected a few times. The V call is TRBV15, the J call TRBJ2-7, with D perhaps matching TRBD1 (5 bases). The tail of the sequence fits TRBJ2-5 better, so the J call may be wrong. From germline, CDR1 is LNHNV and CDR2 YYDKDF (reference sequence). This CDR3 region has 13 residues. The CDR3 loop is CATSSGWQETQYF. DNA for the CDR3: TGTGCCACCAGTTCAGGGTGGCAAGAGACCCAGTACTTC.

The V and J genes are TRBV10-2 and TRBJ2-3, with 11 bases that match TRBD2. Trimming took 0 bases from V and 6 from J; bases not matched to a gene: 8. Germline lookup yields CDR1 WSHSY and CDR2 SAAADI. The CDR3 contains 17 residues. CDR3 DNA sequence: TGCGCCAGCAGTGAGTCGACTCTACTAGCGGGGGCTGATACGCAGTATTTT. Its translation is CASSESTLLAGADTQYF.

The table lists this clonotype with many counts. The chain uses TRBV25-1 and TRBJ2-7; a possible D gene is TRBD2 (5 bases). The CDR3 length is 14 residues. CDR1 is MGHDK, CDR2 SYGVNS, per germline. Trimming shortened V by 5 bases and J by 2 bases, and 13 bases separated the two germline ends. In nucleotides, the CDR3 is TGTGCCAGCAGTCCACCGGGGAAGCCCTACGAGCAGTACTTC. As protein: CASSPPGKPYEQYF.

The chain couples TRBV20-1 to TRBJ2-7, with D possibly matching TRBD2 (6 bases). The CDR3 totals 14 residues. Trimming removed 4 bases at V and 4 bases at J, with 17 bases between. CDR1 DFQATT and CDR2 SNEGSKA come from the germline V gene (reference sequence). The CDR3 sequence is CSAIIFGLAYEQYF. CDR3 DNA sequence: TGCAGTGCTATAATCTTTGGTCTAGCGTACGAGCAGTACTTC.

This clonotype was seen a handful of times. V gene TRBV20-1 combines with J gene TRBJ1-2; D remains unclear. Germline-derived CDR1 and CDR2 are DFQATT and SNEGSKA (reference sequence). V was pared by 2 bases and J by 9 bases, with 19 bases between. This CDR3 spans 14 amino acids. The CDR3 region is CSARQPLFGWSYTF. CDR3 nucleotides: TGCAGTGCTAGACAACCCCTGTTCGGTTGGAGCTACACCTTC.

The chain recombines TRBV12-3 or TRBV12-4 with TRBJ1-2; the D gene is possibly TRBD1 (5 bases). The CDR3 is made up of 14 amino acids. Trimming left V 3 bases short and J 6 bases short, with 14 bases between. The CDR3 sequence: CASSFAGGGHGYTF. For the CDR3, the DNA is TGTGCCAGCAGTTTCGCCGGGGGAGGGCATGGCTACACCTTC.

The sample holds many counts of this clonotype. The rearrangement links TRBV7-2 to TRBJ2-5; D unresolved. Germline V gene lookup returns CDR1 SGHTA and CDR2 FQGNSA. CDR3 size: 12 residues. The V gene lost 2 bases and the J gene lost 5 bases, with 6 bases spanning the gap. The CDR3 coding sequence is TGTGCCAGCAGCTTACCGTGGGAGACCCAGTACTTC. As protein: CASSLPWETQYF.

The rearrangement uses TRBV28 and TRBJ1-2; TRBD1 agrees at 7 bases. The CDR3 has 14 amino acids. Germline V gene lookup returns CDR1 MDHEN and CDR2 SYDVKM. Unmatched junction bases numbered 5, after V lost 1 base and J lost 6 bases. The CDR3, as DNA: TGTGCCAGCAGTTTATTAGGGGGCAGCGATGGCTACACCTTC. This translates into CASSLLGGSDGYTF.

The chain combines TRBV6-1 with TRBJ2-7; 10 nucleotides align to TRBD2. CDR1 is MNHNS and CDR2 is SASEGT in the germline V gene. The CDR3 covers 15 residues. V lost 1 base, J lost 2 bases, and 2 bases stayed unmatched. CDR3 sequence: CASSEGAGGAYEQYF. CDR3 coding DNA: TGTGCCAGCAGTGAAGGAGCGGGAGGGGCCTACGAGCAGTACTTC.

This clonotype was detected a few times. The CDR3 DNA follows: TGTGCTAGTGGTTTGCAGGCGGGGCGTGGTGAGCAGTTCTTC. Translating gives CASGLQAGRGEQFF. The J gene is TRBJ2-1, the V gene TRBV12-5; a possible D gene is TRBD2 (6 bases). The CDR3 runs to 14 residues. V lost 2 bases to trimming and J lost 9 bases, with 14 bases between them. Germline values: CDR1 LGHNT, CDR2 FRNRAP.

This clonotype has just one count. The rearrangement links TRBV27 to TRBJ1-5, with 8 bases fitting TRBD1. The V gene's germline CDR1 is MNHEY and CDR2 SMNVEV (reference sequence). V lost 1 base, J lost 4 bases, and 9 bases stayed unmatched. This CDR3 region has 17 residues. The CDR3 coding sequence is TGTGCCAGCAGTTTATTCGGACAGGGATGGGTTAATCAGCCCCAGCATTTT. Translation gives CASSLFGQGWVNQPQHF.

This clonotype was recorded a few times. The J gene is TRBJ2-7, the V gene TRBV2; D is ambiguous. V was trimmed by 7 bases and J by 1 base, leaving 17 bases between them. This CDR3 is 15 amino acids long. Germline CDR1 reads SNHLY; CDR2 reads FYNNEI. The CDR3 protein is CASTTDTTASYEQYF. The DNA of the CDR3 is TGTGCCAGCACCACAGACACGACCGCATCCTACGAGCAGTACTTC.

J is TRBJ2-1 and V is TRBV20-1, with 7 bases identical to TRBD2. Germline values: CDR1 DFQATT, CDR2 SNEGSKA (reference sequence). The CDR3 sequence is 14 residues long. J was trimmed by 4 bases and V by 0 bases; bases with no gene match: 3. Written as DNA, the CDR3 is TGCAGTGCTAGAGATGCTAGCGGATACAATGAGCAGTTCTTC. Amino acids: CSARDASGYNEQFF.

V gene TRBV6-1 combines with J gene TRBJ1-2; D is ambiguous. In germline, CDR1 is MNHNS, CDR2 SASEGT. The V gene lost 6 bases and the J gene lost 6 bases, with 20 bases spanning the gap. This CDR3 contains 15 residues. The CDR3 here is CASRALDTFGDGYTF. As DNA, the CDR3 is TGTGCCAGCAGAGCCCTTGACACGTTTGGGGATGGCTACACCTTC.

V gene TRBV6-2 or TRBV6-3 combines with J gene TRBJ1-1; 8 bases map to TRBD1. From germline, CDR1 is MNHEY and CDR2 SVGEGT. This CDR3 spans 14 amino acids. The junction had 7 bases not matched to a gene; V was cut back by 6 bases and J by 4 bases. The CDR3 region is CASSRTGRSTEAFF. The CDR3 DNA is TGTGCCAGCAGCCGGACAGGGAGGAGCACTGAAGCTTTCTTT.